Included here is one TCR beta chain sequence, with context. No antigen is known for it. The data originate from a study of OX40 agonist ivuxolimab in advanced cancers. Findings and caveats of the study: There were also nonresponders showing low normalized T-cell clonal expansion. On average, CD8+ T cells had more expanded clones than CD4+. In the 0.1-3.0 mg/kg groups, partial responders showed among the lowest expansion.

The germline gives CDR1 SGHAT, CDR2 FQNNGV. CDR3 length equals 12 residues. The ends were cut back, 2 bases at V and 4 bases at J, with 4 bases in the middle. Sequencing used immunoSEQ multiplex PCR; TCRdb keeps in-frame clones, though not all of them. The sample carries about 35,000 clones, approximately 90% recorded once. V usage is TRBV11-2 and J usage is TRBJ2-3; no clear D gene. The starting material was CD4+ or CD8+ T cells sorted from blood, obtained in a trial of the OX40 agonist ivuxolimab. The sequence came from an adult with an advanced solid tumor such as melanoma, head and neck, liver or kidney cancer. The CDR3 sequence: CASSLSPDTQYF. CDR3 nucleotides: TGTGCCAGCAGCTTAAGCCCAGATACGCAGTATTTT.